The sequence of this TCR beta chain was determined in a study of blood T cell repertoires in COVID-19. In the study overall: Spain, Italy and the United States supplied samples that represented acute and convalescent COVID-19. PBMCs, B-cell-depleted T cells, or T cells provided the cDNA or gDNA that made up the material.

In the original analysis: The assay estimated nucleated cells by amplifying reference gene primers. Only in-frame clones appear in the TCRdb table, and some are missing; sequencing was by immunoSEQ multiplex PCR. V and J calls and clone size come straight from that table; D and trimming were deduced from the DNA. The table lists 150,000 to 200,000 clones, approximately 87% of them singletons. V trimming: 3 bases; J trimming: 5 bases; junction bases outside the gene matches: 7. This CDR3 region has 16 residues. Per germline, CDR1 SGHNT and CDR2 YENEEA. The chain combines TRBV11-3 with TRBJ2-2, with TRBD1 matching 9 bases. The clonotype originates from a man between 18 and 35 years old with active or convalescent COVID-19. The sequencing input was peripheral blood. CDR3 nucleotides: TGTGCCAGCAGCTTGGGACAGGGCCGAACTACCGGGGAGCTGTTTTTT. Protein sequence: CASSLGQGRTTGELFF.